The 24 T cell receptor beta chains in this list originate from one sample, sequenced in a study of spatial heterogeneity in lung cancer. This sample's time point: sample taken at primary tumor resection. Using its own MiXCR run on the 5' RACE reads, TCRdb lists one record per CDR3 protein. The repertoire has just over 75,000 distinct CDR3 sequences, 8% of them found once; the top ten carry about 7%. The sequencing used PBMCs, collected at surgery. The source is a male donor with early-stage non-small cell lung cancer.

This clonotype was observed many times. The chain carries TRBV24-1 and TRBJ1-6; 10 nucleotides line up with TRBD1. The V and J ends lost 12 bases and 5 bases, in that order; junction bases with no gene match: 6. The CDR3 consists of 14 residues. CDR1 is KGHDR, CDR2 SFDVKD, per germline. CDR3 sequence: CAAGGQGDNSPLHF. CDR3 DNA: TGTGCCGCCGGTGGACAGGGGGATAATTCACCCCTCCACTTT.

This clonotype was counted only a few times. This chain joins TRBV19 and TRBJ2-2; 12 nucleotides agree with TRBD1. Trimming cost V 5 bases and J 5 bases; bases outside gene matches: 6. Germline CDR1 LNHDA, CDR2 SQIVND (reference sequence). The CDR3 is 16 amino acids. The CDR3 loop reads CASSPWDRGHTGELFF. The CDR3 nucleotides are TGTGCCAGTAGTCCCTGGGACAGGGGGCATACCGGGGAGCTGTTTTTT. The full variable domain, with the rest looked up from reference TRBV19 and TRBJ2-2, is DGGITQSPKYLFRKEGQNVTLSCEQNLNHDAMYWYRQDPGQGLRLIYYSQIVNDFQKGDIAEGYSVSREKKESFPLTVTSAQKNPTAFYLCASSPWDRGHTGELFFGEGSRLTVL.

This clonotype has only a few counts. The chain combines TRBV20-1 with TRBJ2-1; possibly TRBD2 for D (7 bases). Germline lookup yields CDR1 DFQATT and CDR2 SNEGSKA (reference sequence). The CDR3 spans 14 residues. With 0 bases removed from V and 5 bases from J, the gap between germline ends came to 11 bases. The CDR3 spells CSARDGGAHNEQFF. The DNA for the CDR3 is TGCAGTGCTAGAGATGGGGGGGCTCACAATGAGCAGTTCTTC.

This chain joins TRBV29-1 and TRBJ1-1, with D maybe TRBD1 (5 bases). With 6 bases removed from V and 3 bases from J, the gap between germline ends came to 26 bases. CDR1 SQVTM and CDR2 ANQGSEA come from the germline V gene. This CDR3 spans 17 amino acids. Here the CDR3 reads CSVVDSGEWGWDTEAFF. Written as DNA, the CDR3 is TGCAGCGTCGTTGACAGTGGGGAATGGGGATGGGACACTGAAGCTTTCTTT.

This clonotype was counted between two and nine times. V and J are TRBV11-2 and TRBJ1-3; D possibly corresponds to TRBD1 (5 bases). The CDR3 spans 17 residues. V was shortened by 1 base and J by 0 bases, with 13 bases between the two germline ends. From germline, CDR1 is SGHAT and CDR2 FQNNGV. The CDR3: CASSLVGTTASGNTIYF. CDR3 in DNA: TGTGCCAGCAGCTTAGTAGGCACGACAGCCTCTGGAAACACCATATATTTT.

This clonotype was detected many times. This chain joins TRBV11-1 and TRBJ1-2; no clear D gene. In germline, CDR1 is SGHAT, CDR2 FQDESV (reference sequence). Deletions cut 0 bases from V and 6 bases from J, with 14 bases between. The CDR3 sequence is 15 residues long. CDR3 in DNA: TGTGCCAGCAGCTTAGCCCTTGATATCAGAGATGGCTACACCTTC. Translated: CASSLALDIRDGYTF.

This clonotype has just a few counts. CDR3 in amino acids: CASSARLLTDTQYF. The CDR3 bases are TGTGCCAGCAGCGCCCGACTACTCACAGATACGCAGTATTTT. The genes are TRBV11-2 and TRBJ2-3; TRBD2 is a possible D gene (5 bases). Germline assignment: CDR1 SGHAT and CDR2 FQNNGV. With 5 bases removed from V and 2 bases from J, the gap between germline ends came to 11 bases. This CDR3 contains 14 residues.

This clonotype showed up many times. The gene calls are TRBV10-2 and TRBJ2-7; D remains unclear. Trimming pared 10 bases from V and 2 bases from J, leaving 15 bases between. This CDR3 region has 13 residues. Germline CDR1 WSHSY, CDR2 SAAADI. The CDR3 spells CANRRASPYEQYF. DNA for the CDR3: TGCGCCAATCGAAGGGCGTCCCCCTACGAGCAGTACTTC.

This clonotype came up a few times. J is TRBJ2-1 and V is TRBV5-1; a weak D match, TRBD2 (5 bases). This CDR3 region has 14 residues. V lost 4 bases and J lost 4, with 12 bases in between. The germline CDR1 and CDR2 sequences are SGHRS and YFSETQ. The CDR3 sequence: CASSPQLVYNEQFF. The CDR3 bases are TGCGCCAGCAGCCCGCAACTAGTGTACAATGAGCAGTTCTTC.

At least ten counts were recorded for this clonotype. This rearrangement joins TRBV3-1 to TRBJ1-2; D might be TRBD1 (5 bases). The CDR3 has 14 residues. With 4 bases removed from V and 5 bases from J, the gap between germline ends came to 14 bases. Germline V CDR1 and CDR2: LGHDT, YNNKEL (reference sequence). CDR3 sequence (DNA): TGTGCCAGCAGCCGGGGGACCAGAACTTATGGCTACACCTTC. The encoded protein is CASSRGTRTYGYTF.

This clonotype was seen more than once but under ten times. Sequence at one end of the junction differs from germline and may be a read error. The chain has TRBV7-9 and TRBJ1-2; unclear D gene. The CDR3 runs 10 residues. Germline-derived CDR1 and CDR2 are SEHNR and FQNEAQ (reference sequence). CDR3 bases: TGTGCCAGCAGCTTAGCGCATTTAAGCTTC. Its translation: CASSLAHLSF.

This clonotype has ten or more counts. CDR3 amino acids: CASSHPLLAGGPVNEQFF. In DNA form, the CDR3 reads TGTGCCAGCAGCCACCCACTCTTAGCGGGAGGGCCGGTTAATGAGCAGTTCTTC. The V and J genes are TRBV3-1 and TRBJ2-1; 11 bases line up with TRBD2. The trim removed 3 bases at V and 7 bases at J, leaving 14 bases unmatched. The CDR3 runs 18 residues. Germline V gives CDR1 LGHDT, CDR2 YNNKEL (reference sequence).

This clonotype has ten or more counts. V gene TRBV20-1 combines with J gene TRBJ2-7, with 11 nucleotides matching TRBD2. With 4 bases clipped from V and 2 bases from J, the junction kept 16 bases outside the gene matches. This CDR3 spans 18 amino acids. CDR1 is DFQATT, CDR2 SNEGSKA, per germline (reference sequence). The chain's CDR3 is CSANPLGLAESHPYEQYF. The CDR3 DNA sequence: TGCAGTGCTAACCCCTTGGGACTAGCGGAGTCCCATCCCTACGAGCAGTACTTC.

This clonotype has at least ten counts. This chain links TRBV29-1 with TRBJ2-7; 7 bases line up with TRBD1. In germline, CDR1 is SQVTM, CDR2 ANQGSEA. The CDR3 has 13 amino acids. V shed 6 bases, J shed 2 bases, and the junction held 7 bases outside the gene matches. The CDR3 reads CSVGQFGTYEQYF. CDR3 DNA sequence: TGCAGCGTGGGACAGTTTGGGACCTACGAGCAGTACTTC.

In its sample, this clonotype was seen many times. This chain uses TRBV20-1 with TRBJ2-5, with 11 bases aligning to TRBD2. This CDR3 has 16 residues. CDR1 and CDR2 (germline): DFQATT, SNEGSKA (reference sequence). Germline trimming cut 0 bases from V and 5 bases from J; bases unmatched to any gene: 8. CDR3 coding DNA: TGCAGTGCTAGAGAAGAGCTAGCGGGAGGTACGGAGACCCAGTACTTC. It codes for CSAREELAGGTETQYF.

CDR3 region: CASSSDPLAIGGTDTQYF. The CDR3 DNA reads as TGTGCCAGCAGCTCGGACCCATTAGCGATAGGAGGCACAGATACGCAGTATTTT. The chain uses TRBV7-8 and TRBJ2-3; possibly TRBD2 for D (5 bases). Germline values: CDR1 SGHVS, CDR2 FQNEAQ. The CDR3 length is 18 residues. The V end lost 4 bases, the J end lost 1 base, and 21 bases lay between the germline ends.

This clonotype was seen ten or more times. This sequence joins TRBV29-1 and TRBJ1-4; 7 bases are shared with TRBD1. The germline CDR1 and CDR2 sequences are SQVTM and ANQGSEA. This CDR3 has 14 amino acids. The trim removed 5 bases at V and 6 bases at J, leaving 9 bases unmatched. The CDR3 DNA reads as TGCAGCGTTTATCGAACAGGGGTGGATGAAAAACTGTTTTTT. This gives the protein CSVYRTGVDEKLFF. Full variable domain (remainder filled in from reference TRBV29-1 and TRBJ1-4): SAVISQKPSRDICQRGTSLTIQCQVDSQVTMMFWYRQQPGQSLTLIATANQGSEATYESGFVIDKFPISRPNLTFSTLTVSNMSPEDSSIYLCSVYRTGVDEKLFFGSGTQLSVL.

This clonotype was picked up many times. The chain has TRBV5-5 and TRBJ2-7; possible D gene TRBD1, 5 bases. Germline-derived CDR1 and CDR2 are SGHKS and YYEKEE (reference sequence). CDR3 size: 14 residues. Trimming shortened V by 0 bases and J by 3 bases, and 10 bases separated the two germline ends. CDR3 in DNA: TGTGCCAGCAGCTTGGTGGGGCGGAGCTACGAGCAGTACTTC. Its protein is CASSLVGRSYEQYF.

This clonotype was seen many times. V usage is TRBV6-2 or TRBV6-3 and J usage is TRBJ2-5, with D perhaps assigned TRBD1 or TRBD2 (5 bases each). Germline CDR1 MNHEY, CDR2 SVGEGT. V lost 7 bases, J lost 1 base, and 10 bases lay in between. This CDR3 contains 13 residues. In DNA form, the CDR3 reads TGTGCCAGCATTGGGGGACCCCAAGAGACCCAGTACTTC. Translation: CASIGGPQETQYF.

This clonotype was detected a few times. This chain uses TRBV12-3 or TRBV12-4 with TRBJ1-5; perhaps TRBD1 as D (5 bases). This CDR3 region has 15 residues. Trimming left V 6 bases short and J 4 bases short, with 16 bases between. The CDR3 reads CASSRDSGYNQPQHF. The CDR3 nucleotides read TGTGCCAGCAGCCGGGACTCAGGGTATAATCAGCCCCAGCATTTT.

CDR3 sequence (DNA): TGTGCCAGCACCCTAGACAGGGTTAACACTGAAGCTTTCTTT. This gives the protein CASTLDRVNTEAFF. The chain employs TRBV6-5 and TRBJ1-1; 7 bases agree with TRBD1. The CDR3 is 14 amino acids. V shed 7 bases and J 2 bases; nucleotides not matched to a gene: 7. CDR1 and CDR2 from the germline V gene are MNHEY and SVGAGI.

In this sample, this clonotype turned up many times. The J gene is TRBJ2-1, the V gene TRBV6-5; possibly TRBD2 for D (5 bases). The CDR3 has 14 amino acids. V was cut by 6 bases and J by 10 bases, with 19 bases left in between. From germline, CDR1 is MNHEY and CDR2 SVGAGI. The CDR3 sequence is CASSSLGEHEEQFF. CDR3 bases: TGTGCCAGCAGCTCCCTTGGGGAGCATGAAGAGCAGTTCTTC.

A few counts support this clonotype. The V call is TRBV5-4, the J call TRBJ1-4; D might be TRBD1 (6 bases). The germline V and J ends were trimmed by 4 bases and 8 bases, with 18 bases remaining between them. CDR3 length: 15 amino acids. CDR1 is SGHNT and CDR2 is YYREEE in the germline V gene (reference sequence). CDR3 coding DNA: TGTGCCAGCAGCGTGGGCCCAGGGGAAGGAGAAAAACTGTTTTTT. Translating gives CASSVGPGEGEKLFF.

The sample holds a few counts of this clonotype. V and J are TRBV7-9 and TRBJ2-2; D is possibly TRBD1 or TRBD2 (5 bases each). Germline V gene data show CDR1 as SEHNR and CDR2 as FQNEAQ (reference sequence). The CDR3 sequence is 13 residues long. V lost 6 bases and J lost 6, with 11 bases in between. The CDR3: CASSWDRPGELFF. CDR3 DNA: TGTGCCAGCAGTTGGGACCGCCCCGGGGAGCTGTTTTTT.